This T cell receptor (beta chain) was captured in a study of T cells after posttransplantation cyclophosphamide. The J segment lost 5 bases and the V segment lost 4 bases, leaving 7 bases of the junction unmatched. This CDR3 has 16 amino acids. Germline V gene lookup returns CDR1 SGHKS and CDR2 YYEKEE (reference sequence). Profiling relied on immunoSEQ multiplex PCR, and the TCRdb table lists in-frame clones only, not all of them. The sample counts over 35,000 clones, none seen once; the ten largest own 2% to 2.5%. This clone was recorded at least ten times. The sample consisted of PBMCs. The rearrangement joins TRBV5-5 to TRBJ2-1, with TRBD2 identical over 12 bases. This clonotype originated in a man in his forties or fifties in good health, CMV-negative, and a related stem cell transplant donor. The CDR3 DNA reads TGTGCCAGCAGCCGTCGACTAGCGGGAGATAACAATGAGCAGTTCTTC. It yields the protein CASSRRLAGDNNEQFF.